The subject of this entry is one TCR beta chain. What it binds is not known. The data were obtained in a study of blood T cells in healthy people across ages. The ends were cut back, 2 bases at V and 5 bases at J, with 15 bases in the middle. Germline CDR1 and CDR2: MDHEN and SYDVKM. The length of the CDR3 is 15 residues. Then a second PCR, running roughly 7 to 11 cycles, was carried out with a sample-barcoded 5' primer and a J-beta primer mix. One entry per CDR3 protein results from TCRdb running MiXCR on the 5' RACE reads. The data show 1.8 million or so distinct CDR3 sequences, with approximately 40% seen just once and 20% to 25% held by the top ten. Every sample yielded at least 6 million isolated PBMCs. The study's findings and limits: Without sorted subsets, naive and antigen-experienced compartments could not be conclusively compared.

Sequencing was done on a sample of blood. The TCR was taken from a human donor in good health. The chain employs TRBV28 and TRBJ2-5, with D perhaps matching TRBD2 (5 bases). In DNA, the CDR3 is TGTGCCAGCAGTTTACTTGGACTTCAGACGGAGACCCAGTACTTC. Its translation: CASSLLGLQTETQYF.